Each of the 21 T cell receptor beta chains below was sequenced from the same sample in a study of regulatory T cells in long-lasting Graves disease (dated by TCRdb to the early 2020s). In the paper's terms, the time point label means: newly diagnosed GD, antithyroid drugs for less than 3 months. RNA was extracted from PBMCs in TRIzol for both TCR sequencing and RNA sequencing. The method behind the library was multiplex PCR. Sequenced on an Illumina HiSeq 4000. iRepertoire HTBI primers and Arm-PCR amplification of CDR3 regions were used to construct TCR beta libraries. Through fastp at Q25 and MiXCR, TCRdb rebuilt clones from the public reads, retaining in-frame beta chains. Here each entry gathers all rows of one CDR3 protein and keeps the most common genes and DNA. For this sample the table gives around 500,000 distinct CDR3 sequences, of which roughly 13% were detected only once. 10% of the sample lies in the top ten.

The same sample was also studied in work on T cells in Graves' hyperthyroidism and ophthalmopathy.

Sequencing used peripheral blood mononuclear cells (PBMCs), obtained at new diagnosis, from a patient treated with antithyroid drugs. The receptors shown here come from a man in his thirties or forties with Graves disease. Donor details come from another sample of the same person, matched by shared clones.

This clonotype was observed a handful of times. V usage is TRBV2 and J usage is TRBJ1-4; D ambiguous. Germline V gives CDR1 SNHLY, CDR2 FYNNEI. CDR3 length: 11 amino acids. The V and J ends lost 2 bases and 11 bases respectively, with 6 bases between them. CDR3 bases: TGTGCCAGCAGTGAAACGGGGAAACTGTTTTTT. Its translation: CASSETGKLFF. Variable domain in full (rest from reference TRBV2 and TRBJ1-4): EPEVTQTPSHQVTQMGQEVILRCVPISNHLYFYWYRQILGQKVEFLVSFYNNEISEKSEIFDDQFSVERPDGSNFTLKIRSTKLEDSAMYFCASSETGKLFFGSGTQLSVL.

This clonotype has more than one count but fewer than ten. This sequence joins TRBV20-1 and TRBJ2-7; a weak D match, TRBD2 (6 bases). The germline gives CDR1 DFQATT, CDR2 SNEGSKA (reference sequence). There are 13 residues in the CDR3. Trimming took 3 bases from V and 5 from J, leaving 14 bases between them. CDR3 residues: CSARWGDKNEQYF. CDR3 sequence (DNA): TGCAGTGCTAGGTGGGGGGATAAAAACGAGCAGTACTTC.

The V and J genes are TRBV20-1 and TRBJ1-5, with TRBD1 as a possible D gene (6 bases). In germline, CDR1 is DFQATT, CDR2 SNEGSKA (reference sequence). The length of the CDR3 is 14 residues. V was clipped by 3 bases and J by 5 bases, with 14 bases between them. DNA for the CDR3: TGCAGTGCTAGTTTGGGCAGGGGTGATCAGCCCCAGCATTTT. Translation gives CSASLGRGDQPQHF.

This clonotype was seen repeatedly, ten times or more. The rearrangement uses TRBV11-2 and TRBJ2-7; D possibly uses TRBD1 or TRBD2 (5 bases each). The CDR3 has 17 amino acids. CDR1 and CDR2 from the germline V gene are SGHAT and FQNNGV. V lost 5 bases and J 1 base, leaving 21 bases between the germline ends. CDR3 protein: CASSPRSLRDVSYEQYF. Written as DNA, the CDR3 is TGTGCCAGCAGCCCCCGTTCTCTTCGGGACGTTTCCTACGAGCAGTACTTC. Full variable domain (outside the CDR3, taken from reference TRBV11-2 and TRBJ2-7): EAGVAQSPRYKIIEKRQSVAFWCNPISGHATLYWYQQILGQGPKLLIQFQNNGVVDDSQLPKDRFSAERLKGVDSTLKIQPAKLEDSAVYLCASSPRSLRDVSYEQYFGPGTRLTVT.

Remarks on this clonotype: A read error is possible here, since a much larger clone lies one base away. The chain couples TRBV5-1 to TRBJ1-1, with 9 bases fitting TRBD1. Germline trimming cut 4 bases from V and 6 bases from J; bases unmatched to any gene: 10. CDR3 length: 15 residues. CDR1 SGHRS and CDR2 YFSETQ come from the germline V gene. The DNA for the CDR3 is TGCGCCAGCAGCCTACGGACAGGGGCAGTCGCTGAAGCTTTCTTT. It codes for CASSLRTGAVAEAFF.

This clonotype was found many times. V and J are TRBV2 and TRBJ1-1; D is uncertain. The germline CDR1 and CDR2 sequences are SNHLY and FYNNEI. The CDR3 has 12 residues. Trimming took 6 bases from V and 11 from J, leaving 16 bases between them. CDR3 DNA: TGTGCCAGCAGCCTCCATGGGTCGAGGGCTTTCTTT. It yields the protein CASSLHGSRAFF.

There are many counts of this clonotype. The chain couples TRBV19 to TRBJ1-5; D is possibly TRBD1 (5 bases). With 0 bases removed from V and 4 bases from J, the gap between germline ends came to 13 bases. CDR3 length: 16 amino acids. Germline CDR1 LNHDA, CDR2 SQIVND (reference sequence). The CDR3 loop is CASSIDREGSNQPQHF. The CDR3 coding sequence is TGTGCCAGTAGTATAGATCGGGAGGGGAGTAATCAGCCCCAGCATTTT.

There are many counts of this clonotype. The gene calls are TRBV13 and TRBJ2-7; D may correspond to TRBD1 or TRBD2 (5 bases each). The CDR3 length is 14 residues. The germline CDR1 and CDR2 sequences are PRHDT and FYEKMQ (reference sequence). V lost 4 bases to trimming and J lost 2 bases, with 12 bases between them. The CDR3 is CASSSGPSTYEQYF. In nucleotides, the CDR3 is TGTGCCAGCAGCTCGGGACCCTCCACCTACGAGCAGTACTTC.

This clonotype was seen ten or more times. The CDR3, as DNA: TGCGCCAGCAGCTCCCTGACTAGCGGGGGCAATGAGCAGTTCTTC. Translating gives CASSSLTSGGNEQFF. V gene TRBV5-1 combines with J gene TRBJ2-1; 12 bases are shared with TRBD2. The CDR3 has 15 residues. The V and J ends lost 3 bases and 6 bases, in that order; junction bases with no gene match: 4. Germline assignment: CDR1 SGHRS and CDR2 YFSETQ.

This clonotype has only a few counts. The chain is built from TRBV7-2 and TRBJ2-5; 9 bases map to TRBD2. The CDR3 extends over 14 amino acids. Germline V gene data show CDR1 as SGHTA and CDR2 as FQGNSA. Germline trimming cut 8 bases from V and 5 bases from J; bases unmatched to any gene: 9. CDR3 residues: CASGSVAGVETQYF. CDR3 bases: TGTGCCAGCGGGTCGGTAGCGGGGGTCGAGACCCAGTACTTC.

This clonotype was detected many times. The rearrangement joins TRBV20-1 to TRBJ2-3; D gene ambiguous. The CDR3 runs 14 residues. Trimming took off 2 bases at V and 0 bases at J, with 9 bases between the two ends. The V gene's germline CDR1 is DFQATT and CDR2 SNEGSKA (reference sequence). The CDR3 coding sequence is TGCAGTGCTAGACTCGATACTAGCACAGATACGCAGTATTTT. Amino acid sequence: CSARLDTSTDTQYF.

This clonotype has a handful of counts. The chain employs TRBV3-1 and TRBJ1-6; D not resolved. CDR1 is LGHDT and CDR2 is YNNKEL in the germline V gene (reference sequence). The length of the CDR3 is 13 residues. V was cut by 6 bases and J by 9 bases, with 12 bases left in between. As DNA, the CDR3 is TGTGCCAGCAGGGGAAGTGGGAGTTCACCCCTCCACTTT. Translation gives CASRGSGSSPLHF.

Regarding this clonotype: This may stem from a read error, because a much larger clone lies one nucleotide away. This is likely a read error, given that the CDR3 carries no conserved phenylalanine or tryptophan at its end. Here the CDR3 reads CASSWGQTGEETQYS. CDR3 sequence (DNA): TGTGCCAGCAGTTGGGGACAGACCGGAGAAGAGACCCAGTACTCC. The chain couples TRBV6-2 or TRBV6-3 to TRBJ2-5; 7 bases agree with TRBD1. Germline assignment: CDR1 MNHEY and CDR2 SVGEGT. This CDR3 is built from 15 residues. V trimming: 4 bases; J trimming: 3 bases; junction bases outside the gene matches: 8.

V is TRBV19 and J is TRBJ1-1, with 11 bases identical to TRBD1. Germline loops: CDR1 LNHDA, CDR2 SQIVND (reference sequence). The CDR3 consists of 17 residues. J gave up 2 bases and V 8 bases, and 13 bases lay outside the gene matches. The CDR3 DNA reads as TGTGCCAGTGAGTGGGGACAGGGGGTTCGGCCCAACACTGAAGCTTTCTTT. It specifies CASEWGQGVRPNTEAFF. Together with reference TRBV19 and TRBJ1-1, the CDR3 gives the full variable domain: DGGITQSPKYLFRKEGQNVTLSCEQNLNHDAMYWYRQDPGQGLRLIYYSQIVNDFQKGDIAEGYSVSREKKESFPLTVTSAQKNPTAFYLCASEWGQGVRPNTEAFFGQGTRLTVV.

This clonotype occurred a few times. The rearrangement links TRBV28 to TRBJ1-6; no firm D call. The CDR3 spans 15 residues. CDR1 and CDR2 (germline): MDHEN, SYDVKM. V dropped 3 bases and J dropped 0 bases, with 6 bases sitting between them. This CDR3 reads CASSLYSSYNSPLHF. The CDR3 DNA reads TGTGCCAGCAGTTTGTACAGCTCCTATAATTCACCCCTCCACTTT. The whole variable domain, remainder taken from reference TRBV28 and TRBJ1-6, is DVKVTQSSRYLVKRTGEKVFLECVQDMDHENMFWYRQDPGLGLRLIYFSYDVKMKEKGDIPEGYSVSREKKERFSLILESASTNQTSMYLCASSLYSSYNSPLHFGNGTRLTVT.

On this clonotype itself: A far larger clone lies a single base away; this is likely a read error. The chain combines TRBV12-3 or TRBV12-4 with TRBJ2-7; D is possibly TRBD1 or TRBD2 (7 bases each). The CDR3 has 13 amino acids. The germline V and J ends were trimmed by 4 bases and 7 bases, with 14 bases remaining between them. The CDR3 region has the DNA TGTGCCAGCAGTTATTCAGGGGGGGATGAGCAGTACTTC. Its protein is CASSYSGGDEQYF.

The chain is built from TRBV19 and TRBJ2-5, with 7 positions matching TRBD2. The CDR3 contains 14 residues. V lost 7 bases to trimming and J lost 5 bases; unmatched junction nucleotides: 10. Germline CDR1 is LNHDA and CDR2 is SQIVND (reference sequence). Here the CDR3 reads CASTPGGSWETQYF. CDR3 coding DNA: TGTGCCAGTACGCCGGGCGGGAGCTGGGAGACCCAGTACTTC.

This rearrangement joins TRBV6-1 to TRBJ2-7, with 8 bases fitting TRBD2. Germline V gene sequence: CDR1 MNHNS, CDR2 SASEGT. V lost 8 bases, J lost 6 bases, and 9 bases stayed unmatched. There are 13 residues in the CDR3. Here the CDR3 reads CASSSGGLSEQYF. In nucleotides, the CDR3 is TGTGCCAGCTCAAGCGGGGGACTCTCCGAGCAGTACTTC.

As regards this clonotype: Given a much more abundant clone one base away, this may be a read error. The chain employs TRBV24-1 and TRBJ2-1; TRBD1 agrees at 11 bases. V lost 6 bases, J lost 9 bases, and 9 bases stayed unmatched. The CDR3 is 15 amino acids. Germline CDR1 KGHDR, CDR2 SFDVKD. The CDR3: CATSPGTGGGTEQFF. CDR3 coding DNA: TGTGCCACCAGTCCTGGGACAGGGGGTGGTACTGAGCAGTTCTTC.

There are many counts of this clonotype. The J gene is TRBJ1-4, the V gene TRBV3-1; D possibly corresponds to TRBD1 (5 bases). The CDR3 spans 14 residues. Germline CDR1 LGHDT, CDR2 YNNKEL (reference sequence). Trimming cost V 1 base and J 6 bases, with 9 bases left between them. For the CDR3, the DNA is TGTGCCAGCAGCCAAGTGGGGACGGATGAAAAACTGTTTTTT. Its protein is CASSQVGTDEKLFF.

There are a few counts of this clonotype. The chain is built from TRBV4-2 and TRBJ2-7; D gene unclear. The CDR3 has 15 residues. Germline-derived CDR1 and CDR2 are LGHNA and YNFKEQ. V was shortened by 0 bases and J by 1 base, with 10 bases between the two germline ends. The CDR3 loop reads CASSQDSAVSYEQYF. The CDR3 bases are TGTGCCAGCAGCCAAGATTCTGCTGTTTCCTACGAGCAGTACTTC.